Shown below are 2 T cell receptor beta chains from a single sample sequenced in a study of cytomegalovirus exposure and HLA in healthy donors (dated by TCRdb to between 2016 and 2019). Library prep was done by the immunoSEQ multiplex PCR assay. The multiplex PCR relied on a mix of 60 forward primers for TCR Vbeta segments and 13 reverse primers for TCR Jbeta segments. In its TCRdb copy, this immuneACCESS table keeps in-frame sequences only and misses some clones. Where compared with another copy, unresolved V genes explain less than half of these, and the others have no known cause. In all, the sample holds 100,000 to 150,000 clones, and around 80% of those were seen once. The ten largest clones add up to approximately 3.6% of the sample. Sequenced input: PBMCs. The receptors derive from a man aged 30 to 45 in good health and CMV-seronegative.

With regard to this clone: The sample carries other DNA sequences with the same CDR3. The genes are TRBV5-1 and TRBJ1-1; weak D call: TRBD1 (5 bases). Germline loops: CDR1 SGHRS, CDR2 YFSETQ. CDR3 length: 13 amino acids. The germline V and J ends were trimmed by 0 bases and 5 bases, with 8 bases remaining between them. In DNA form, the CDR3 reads TGCGCCAGCAGCTTGGAGGGGTCTACTGAAGCTTTCTTT. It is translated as CASSLEGSTEAFF.

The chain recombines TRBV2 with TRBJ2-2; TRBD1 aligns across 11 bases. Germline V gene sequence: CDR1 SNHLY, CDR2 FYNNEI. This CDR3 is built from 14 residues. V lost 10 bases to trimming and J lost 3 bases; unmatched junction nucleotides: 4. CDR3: CATRTGGDTGELFF. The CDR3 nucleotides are TGTGCCACCCGGACAGGGGGCGACACCGGGGAGCTGTTTTTT.